This paragraph covers one T cell receptor (beta chain) sequence. What it binds is unknown. These data belong to a study of shared clonotypes between healthy human individuals. About the research overall: Each donor's CD4 naive and CD4 memory cells filled three plates apiece, CD8 naive two, and CD8 memory one.

The CDR3 runs to 14 residues. The junction had 5 bases not matched to a gene; V was cut back by 4 bases and J by 3 bases. Germline V gives CDR1 SGHRS, CDR2 YFSETQ. Study results and limitations: Rarefaction revealed incomplete sorted-subset sequencing despite large depth.

Deep was the level at which the assay was run. The method was immunoSEQ multiplex PCR; TCRdb's version includes in-frame clones alone and lacks a portion of them. The table lists about 1.5 million clones, around 95% of them singletons, with over 1% in the top ten. The genes are TRBV5-1 and TRBJ2-7; TRBD1 matches 9 bases. The source of this sequence is a man aged 30 to 45 in good health. Sequencing was performed on naive CD4+ T cells sorted from blood. The sample's subset: CD45RA+ positively selected. CDR3 loop: CASSAVTGGYEQYF. As DNA, the CDR3 is TGCGCCAGCAGCGCCGTGACAGGGGGCTACGAGCAGTACTTC.